This passage covers 19 T cell receptor beta chains from one sample sequenced in a study of cytomegalovirus exposure and HLA in healthy donors. Primers: 60 Vbeta forward and 13 Jbeta reverse. Method: immunoSEQ multiplex PCR; TCRdb's copy keeps in-frame clones and lacks some. In the table there are under 120,000 clones, roughly 85% of which are singletons. The sample comprised PBMCs. The source of these receptors is a woman in her 40s in good health and CMV-seronegative.

The CDR3 protein is CAWRPWGTGVKGGYTF. The CDR3 DNA follows: TGTGCCTGGAGACCCTGGGGAACAGGGGTAAAAGGTGGCTACACCTTC. The chain carries TRBV30 and TRBJ1-2; TRBD1 agrees at 7 bases. CDR3 length equals 16 residues. The germline gives CDR1 GTSNPN, CDR2 SVGIG (reference sequence). J gave up 7 bases and V 3 bases, and 17 bases lay outside the gene matches.

The chain carries TRBV30 and TRBJ2-1; a weak D match, TRBD2 (5 bases). The CDR3 is made up of 13 amino acids. Germline V CDR1 and CDR2: GTSNPN, SVGIG (reference sequence). Deletions cut 4 bases from V and 9 bases from J, with 16 bases between. The DNA for the CDR3 is TGTGCCTGGAATTTAGTGCGCGAGGGTGAGCAGTTCTTC. Its translation is CAWNLVREGEQFF.

The rearrangement joins TRBV5-4 to TRBJ2-1; the match to TRBD2 covers 12 bases. The V gene's germline CDR1 is SGHNT and CDR2 YYREEE (reference sequence). The CDR3 extends over 18 amino acids. Trimming removed 0 bases from V and 5 bases from J; junction bases left unmatched: 9. The CDR3 loop reads CASSLASSGRAGNNEQFF. CDR3 coding DNA: TGTGCCAGCAGCTTGGCCTCTAGCGGGAGGGCCGGAAACAATGAGCAGTTCTTC. The whole variable domain, filled in from reference TRBV5-4 and TRBJ2-1, reads ETGVTQSPTHLIKTRGQQVTLRCSSQSGHNTVSWYQQALGQGPQFIFQYYREEENGRGNFPPRFSGLQFPNYSSELNVNALELDDSALYLCASSLASSGRAGNNEQFFGPGTRLTVL.

This chain joins TRBV19 and TRBJ1-1; 7 positions agree with TRBD1. The V gene's germline CDR1 is LNHDA and CDR2 SQIVND (reference sequence). J lost 11 bases, V lost 5 bases, and 8 bases had no gene match. CDR3 length equals 12 residues. CDR3 nucleotide sequence: TGTGCCAGTAGTGCACAGGGGAATCGGGCTTTCTTT. Translation: CASSAQGNRAFF.

The rearrangement joins TRBV11-2 to TRBJ2-7; D unresolved. Trimming pared 3 bases from V and 1 base from J, leaving 4 bases between. Germline CDR1 and CDR2: SGHAT and FQNNGV. This CDR3 spans 12 amino acids. CDR3 bases: TGTGCCAGCAGCTTCCAATCCTACGAGCAGTACTTC. Residues: CASSFQSYEQYF.

The sample holds a few counts of this clone. This chain connects TRBV7-2 to TRBJ2-3; 8 bases line up with TRBD2. CDR1 and CDR2 (germline): SGHTA, FQGNSA. With V trimmed by 10 bases and J by 2 bases, 14 bases remained unmatched. The CDR3 runs 16 residues. The CDR3 DNA is TGTGCCACTAGGAGGCTAGCGGGCGGCCTCACAGATACGCAGTATTTT. Protein: CATRRLAGGLTDTQYF.

In regard to this clone: At one end the junction does not follow the germline gene, possibly because of a read error. This rearrangement joins TRBV7-9 to TRBJ1-2; 8 positions match TRBD1. Germline assignment: CDR1 SEHNR and CDR2 FQNEAQ (reference sequence). The CDR3 contains 16 residues. The CDR3, as DNA: TGTTCCAGCAGCCCCAAGCAGGGGGCGCATCCCCACGGCTACACCTTC. Its protein product is CSSSPKQGAHPHGYTF.

This chain links TRBV7-2 with TRBJ2-7; TRBD1 aligns across 9 bases. Trimming at V came to 1 base and at J to 2 bases, leaving 6 bases not matched to a gene. Germline CDR1 is SGHTA and CDR2 is FQGNSA. The CDR3 sequence is 16 residues long. CDR3 DNA sequence: TGTGCCAGCAGCTTAGAGGGACAGGGATTTCCCTACGAGCAGTACTTC. Its protein is CASSLEGQGFPYEQYF.

This sequence joins TRBV18 and TRBJ2-1; maybe TRBD2 (5 bases). The CDR3 spans 13 residues. Germline CDR1 KGHSH, CDR2 LQKENI. V lost 8 bases and J 1 base, leaving 9 bases between the germline ends. The CDR3, as DNA: TGTGCCAGCGGTCGGGGTTCCTACAATGAGCAGTTCTTC. Protein sequence: CASGRGSYNEQFF.

This chain joins TRBV19 and TRBJ1-2; 10 bases map to TRBD1. The CDR3 sequence is 13 residues long. Losses at the gene ends were 5 bases for V and 7 bases for J; bases not matched to a gene: 4. Germline CDR1 is LNHDA and CDR2 is SQIVND (reference sequence). The CDR3 sequence: CASSPRDRGGYTF. CDR3 nucleotides: TGTGCCAGTAGTCCCCGGGACAGGGGTGGCTACACCTTC.

The CDR3 loop is CASSSWTVNTEAFF. CDR3 in DNA: TGTGCCAGCAGCTCCTGGACAGTGAACACTGAAGCTTTCTTT. The V and J genes are TRBV6-5 and TRBJ1-1, with a weak D call TRBD1 (6 bases). CDR3 length equals 14 residues. Germline-derived CDR1 and CDR2 are MNHEY and SVGAGI. V lost 6 bases and J lost 0, with 11 bases in between.

This chain links TRBV5-1 with TRBJ1-6, with TRBD1 identical over 8 bases. The CDR3 runs 15 residues. Trimming cost V 2 bases and J 5 bases; bases outside gene matches: 3. Germline CDR1 reads SGHRS; CDR2 reads YFSETQ. The CDR3 here is CASSLLTGDNSPLHF. CDR3 bases: TGCGCCAGCAGCTTACTGACAGGGGATAATTCACCCCTCCACTTT.

The V gene is TRBV5-8, the J gene TRBJ2-2, with 8 bases matching TRBD2. The junction had 9 bases not matched to a gene; V was cut back by 4 bases and J by 4 bases. This CDR3 contains 16 residues. The germline V gene has CDR1 SGHTS and CDR2 YDEGEE. CDR3 DNA sequence: TGTGCCAGCAGCCAGCAGAGCGGGAGTCTCACCGGGGAGCTGTTTTTT. This encodes CASSQQSGSLTGELFF.

This clone came up once. In DNA, the CDR3 is TGCGCCAGCAGCTTGGAAGGGAGGGCTGGAAACACCATATATTTT. Its protein is CASSLEGRAGNTIYF. The chain joins TRBV5-1 to TRBJ1-3, with D unclear. V lost 0 bases, J lost 2 bases, and 9 bases lay in between. Per the germline V gene, CDR1 is SGHRS and CDR2 is YFSETQ. The CDR3 totals 15 residues.

This clone showed up just once. The chain carries TRBV5-6 and TRBJ2-2; D gene uncertain. CDR3 length equals 17 residues. V shed 4 bases and J shed 3 bases, with 19 bases lying between them. The germline V gene has CDR1 SGHDT and CDR2 YYEEEE. For the CDR3, the DNA is TGTGCCAGCAGCAAAAAGACACCGCTCACGTACACCGGGGAGCTGTTTTTT. As protein: CASSKKTPLTYTGELFF. The entire variable domain, with the rest obtained from reference TRBV5-6 and TRBJ2-2, is as follows: DAGVTQSPTHLIKTRGQQVTLRCSPKSGHDTVSWYQQALGQGPQFIFQYYEEEERQRGNFPDRFSGHQFPNYSSELNVNALLLGDSALYLCASSKKTPLTYTGELFFGEGSRLTVL.

The chain employs TRBV28 and TRBJ1-2; D is ambiguous. Trimming removed 7 bases at V and 4 bases at J, with 13 bases between. The CDR3 is 13 amino acids. The V gene's germline CDR1 is MDHEN and CDR2 SYDVKM. The CDR3 DNA reads as TGTGCCAGCATTACCCCCACGGGCTATGGCTACACCTTC. Amino acid sequence: CASITPTGYGYTF.

In its sample, this clone was seen a few times. V usage is TRBV6-5 and J usage is TRBJ2-7; a possible D gene is TRBD2 (6 bases). Germline-derived CDR1 and CDR2 are MNHEY and SVGAGI. CDR3 size: 12 residues. V lost 4 bases and J lost 12, with 16 bases in between. The CDR3 DNA sequence: TGTGCCAGCAGTTCGGGACCCGGGGGAACGTACTTC. Translating gives CASSSGPGGTYF.

This clone was seen a few times. The chain has TRBV15 and TRBJ2-5; TRBD2 is a possible D gene (6 bases). V lost 1 base and J 5 bases, leaving 11 bases between the germline ends. CDR1 and CDR2 from the germline V gene are LNHNV and YYDKDF (reference sequence). The CDR3 runs to 14 residues. CDR3 DNA sequence: TGTGCCACCAGCAGAGGGGGGGATGTGGAGACCCAGTACTTC. Residues: CATSRGGDVETQYF.

V and J are TRBV7-2 and TRBJ1-1, with D perhaps matching TRBD1 (6 bases). This CDR3 region has 14 residues. Trimming took 8 bases from V and 7 from J, leaving 20 bases between them. Germline CDR1 and CDR2: SGHTA and FQGNSA. The CDR3 sequence is CASRGGREWGEAFF. Written as DNA, the CDR3 is TGTGCCAGCCGGGGGGGGCGGGAATGGGGTGAAGCTTTCTTT.